This passage covers 17 T cell receptor beta chains from one sample sequenced in a study of cytomegalovirus exposure and HLA in healthy donors. Primers: 60 Vbeta forward and 13 Jbeta reverse. Sequencing used immunoSEQ multiplex PCR; TCRdb keeps in-frame clones, though not all of them. The sample spans 150,000 or so clones; the ten largest clones claim around 2.2%. The sample was PBMCs. Receptors were obtained from a woman under 30 in good health and CMV-seronegative.

The chain is built from TRBV19 and TRBJ2-1; D perhaps matches TRBD1 (5 bases). The CDR3 sequence is 12 residues long. The germline CDR1 and CDR2 sequences are LNHDA and SQIVND (reference sequence). The V end was cut by 7 bases, the J end by 6 bases, with 10 bases between. The CDR3, as DNA: TGTGCCAGTACCCCAGACAGCAATGAGCAGTTCTTC. This codes for CASTPDSNEQFF.

The rearrangement uses TRBV9 and TRBJ1-3; D not resolved. V was pared by 2 bases and J by 4 bases, with 10 bases between. Germline CDR1 and CDR2: SGDLS and YYNGEE. The CDR3 spans 14 residues. The CDR3 nucleotides are TGTGCCAGCAGCGTGTCCATTTCCGGAAACACCATATATTTT. Its translation is CASSVSISGNTIYF. Based on the CDR3 plus reference TRBV9 and TRBJ1-3, the full variable domain is DSGVTQTPKHLITATGQRVTLRCSPRSGDLSVYWYQQSLDQGLQFLIQYYNGEERAKGNILERFSAQQFPDLHSELNLSSLELGDSALYFCASSVSISGNTIYFGEGSWLTVV.

The chain joins TRBV7-2 to TRBJ1-4, with D unclear. Trimming stripped 1 base from V and 7 bases from J, with 13 bases between. Germline V lookup: CDR1 SGHTA, CDR2 FQGNSA. The CDR3 runs 15 residues. The CDR3 here is CASSLGRGMGEKLFF. As DNA, the CDR3 is TGTGCCAGCAGCTTAGGGCGAGGAATGGGTGAAAAACTGTTTTTT.

The chain combines TRBV6-6 with TRBJ2-5; a weak D match, TRBD2 (6 bases). V lost 6 bases and J lost 2, with 10 bases in between. The CDR3 runs to 13 residues. CDR1 is MNHNY and CDR2 is SVGAGI in the germline V gene (reference sequence). The CDR3 sequence is CASRGTDQETQYF. The CDR3 DNA reads TGTGCCAGCAGAGGGACTGATCAAGAGACCCAGTACTTC.

The genes are TRBV6-6 and TRBJ2-3; the D gene is possibly TRBD2 (6 bases). The germline CDR1 and CDR2 sequences are MNHNY and SVGAGI (reference sequence). The CDR3 is made up of 15 amino acids. Deletions cut 5 bases from V and 1 base from J, with 13 bases between. The CDR3 nucleotides read TGTGCCAGCAGTGACTTAGAGCGGGGCACAGATACGCAGTATTTT. Translating gives CASSDLERGTDTQYF.

This chain links TRBV7-3 with TRBJ2-2; 7 bases map to TRBD2. With V trimmed by 5 bases and J by 1 base, 10 bases remained unmatched. The CDR3 runs 17 residues. CDR1 and CDR2 from the germline V gene are SGHTA and FQGTGA. The chain's CDR3 is CASSPREVAGNTGELFF. For the CDR3, the DNA is TGTGCCAGCAGCCCTCGGGAGGTCGCGGGGAACACCGGGGAGCTGTTTTTT. The entire variable domain, with the rest obtained from reference TRBV7-3 and TRBJ2-2, is as follows: GAGVSQTPSNKVTEKGKYVELRCDPISGHTALYWYRQSLGQGPEFLIYFQGTGAADDSGLPNDRFFAVRPEGSVSTLKIQRTERGDSAVYLCASSPREVAGNTGELFFGEGSRLTVL.

The rearrangement uses TRBV14 and TRBJ2-1; D remains unclear. In germline, CDR1 is SGHDN, CDR2 FVKESK. Trimming left V 3 bases short and J 0 bases short, with 9 bases between. The CDR3 has 15 residues. The CDR3 DNA follows: TGTGCCAGCAGCCAGAGCTACGGCTCCTACAATGAGCAGTTCTTC. Its translation is CASSQSYGSYNEQFF.

The J gene is TRBJ2-5, the V gene TRBV4-1; 9 bases line up with TRBD2. Trimming removed 4 bases from V and 5 bases from J; junction bases left unmatched: 11. The germline gives CDR1 MGHRA, CDR2 YSYEKL. This CDR3 is built from 16 residues. This chain's CDR3 is CASSLGGLAGLETQYF. CDR3 in DNA: TGCGCCAGCAGCCTCGGCGGGCTAGCGGGACTTGAGACCCAGTACTTC.

The rearrangement uses TRBV27 and TRBJ2-1, with a weak D call TRBD2 (5 bases). Looked up from germline, CDR1 is MNHEY and CDR2 is SMNVEV (reference sequence). The germline V and J ends were trimmed by 3 bases and 5 bases, with 20 bases remaining between them. CDR3 length equals 17 residues. CDR3 amino acids: CASSLRKTLTEDNEQFF. In nucleotides, the CDR3 is TGTGCCAGCAGTTTGCGGAAGACTCTCACGGAGGACAATGAGCAGTTCTTC.

The CDR3 DNA sequence: TGTGCCAGCTACCAAGCGGGTATCTTGGGGCACAATGAGCAGTTCTTC. It translates to CASYQAGILGHNEQFF. The chain has TRBV7-2 and TRBJ2-1; weak D call: TRBD2 (6 bases). Germline V gives CDR1 SGHTA, CDR2 FQGNSA. CDR3 length: 16 amino acids. V lost 8 bases to trimming and J lost 5 bases, with 22 bases between them. Full variable domain (missing parts from reference TRBV7-2 and TRBJ2-1): GAGVSQSPSNKVTEKGKDVELRCDPISGHTALYWYRQSLGQGLEFLIYFQGNSAPDKSGLPSDRFSAERTGGSVSTLTIQRTQQEDSAVYLCASYQAGILGHNEQFFGPGTRLTVL.

J is TRBJ2-5 and V is TRBV29-1, with TRBD2 matching 8 bases. Germline loops: CDR1 SQVTM, CDR2 ANQGSEA. CDR3 length: 13 amino acids. Trimming removed 1 base from V and 2 bases from J; junction bases left unmatched: 0. CDR3 protein: CSVEAGGQETQYF. DNA of the CDR3: TGCAGCGTTGAAGCGGGAGGGCAAGAGACCCAGTACTTC.

This chain links TRBV6-6 with TRBJ2-7; possibly TRBD1 for D (6 bases). The germline gives CDR1 MNHNY, CDR2 SVGAGI (reference sequence). Between the trimmed V and J ends, which lost 2 bases and 6 bases, there was a span of 11 bases. This CDR3 has 13 residues. CDR3 amino acids: CASSYNRVREQYF. Written as DNA, the CDR3 is TGTGCCAGCAGTTACAACAGGGTTCGCGAGCAGTACTTC.

The V call is TRBV7-9, the J call TRBJ1-5; D possibly corresponds to TRBD1 (6 bases). In germline, CDR1 is SEHNR, CDR2 FQNEAQ (reference sequence). The V gene lost 8 bases and the J gene lost 4 bases, with 9 bases spanning the gap. The CDR3 runs 12 residues. CDR3 nucleotides: TGTGCCAGCGCGCAGGGGAATCAGCCCCAGCATTTT. This codes for CASAQGNQPQHF.

As regards this clone: The junction departs from germline at one end; a sequencing error may be responsible. The chain employs TRBV30 and TRBJ1-2; 8 bases are shared with TRBD1. Germline V gives CDR1 GTSNPN, CDR2 SVGIG (reference sequence). CDR3 length: 11 amino acids. CDR3 in DNA: TGTGCATGGACAGGGAACTATGGCTACACCTTC. Its protein product is CAWTGNYGYTF. Full variable domain (missing parts from reference TRBV30 and TRBJ1-2): SQTIHQWPATLVQPVGSPLSLECTVEGTSNPNLYWYRQAAGRGLQLLFYSVGIGQISSEVPQNLSASRPQDRQFILSSKKLLLSDSGFYLCAWTGNYGYTFGSGTRLTVV.

The rearrangement joins TRBV19 to TRBJ1-5; D remains unclear. V was trimmed by 0 bases and J by 5 bases, leaving 8 bases between them. CDR1 is LNHDA and CDR2 is SQIVND in the germline V gene (reference sequence). The CDR3 contains 14 residues. The CDR3 is CASSIDSRDQPQHF. The CDR3 DNA is TGTGCCAGTAGTATAGATTCGCGGGATCAGCCCCAGCATTTT.

The V and J genes are TRBV19 and TRBJ1-2, with 7 positions matching TRBD1. The CDR3 is made up of 13 amino acids. The germline V gene has CDR1 LNHDA and CDR2 SQIVND (reference sequence). The ends lost 5 bases at V and 3 bases at J; junction bases unmatched: 3. The CDR3, as DNA: TGTGCCAGTAGTTACGACAGGGACTATGGCTACACCTTC. Protein product: CASSYDRDYGYTF.

The chain combines TRBV7-9 with TRBJ1-1, with D hard to call. The CDR3 consists of 14 residues. Germline CDR1 is SEHNR and CDR2 is FQNEAQ (reference sequence). The ends were cut back, 3 bases at V and 3 bases at J, with 11 bases in the middle. The CDR3 region is CASSFEGEYTEAFF. In DNA form, the CDR3 reads TGTGCCAGCAGCTTTGAAGGAGAGTACACTGAAGCTTTCTTT.